The 20 T cell receptor beta chains presented below share a single source sample, sequenced in a study of blood T cells in healthy people across ages. A sample-barcoded 5' primer and a J-beta primer mix were used in a second PCR of about 7 to 12 cycles. In TCRdb, the 5' RACE reads were re-called with MiXCR into one record per CDR3 protein. The sample includes around 1.5 million distinct CDR3 sequences, approximately 63% of them seen just once. The sequenced material came from blood. All receptors derive from a man younger than 35 in good health.

This clonotype was detected only a few times. The chain employs TRBV27 and TRBJ2-5, with TRBD2 identical over 14 bases. The CDR3 covers 16 residues. J lost 4 bases, V lost 5 bases, and 6 bases had no gene match. CDR1 is MNHEY, CDR2 SMNVEV, per germline (reference sequence). In DNA, the CDR3 is TGTGCCAGCAGTCCATCGGGACTAGCGGGGGTAGAGACCCAGTACTTC. It translates to CASSPSGLAGVETQYF.

The rearrangement links TRBV3-1 to TRBJ1-5; 8 nucleotides line up with TRBD1. The V and J ends lost 5 bases and 6 bases, in that order; junction bases with no gene match: 3. In germline, CDR1 is LGHDT, CDR2 YNNKEL (reference sequence). CDR3 length: 13 amino acids. This CDR3 is CASSDRGSQPQHF. CDR3 sequence (DNA): TGTGCCAGCAGCGACAGGGGCTCTCAGCCCCAGCATTTT.

The chain carries TRBV29-1 and TRBJ2-1; D call uncertain. Germline V gene data show CDR1 as SQVTM and CDR2 as ANQGSEA. CDR3 length: 13 amino acids. Trimming removed 3 bases from V and 4 bases from J, with 10 bases in between. The chain's CDR3 is CSVEGINYNEQFF. CDR3 bases: TGCAGCGTTGAGGGGATCAATTACAATGAGCAGTTCTTC.

This chain uses TRBV4-3 with TRBJ1-4; 9 bases align to TRBD1. Germline V lookup: CDR1 LGHNA, CDR2 YSLEER. The CDR3 loop spans 16 amino acids. Losses at the gene ends were 0 bases for V and 10 bases for J; bases not matched to a gene: 9. The CDR3 protein is CASSQDPGQGSGKLFF. For the CDR3, the DNA is TGCGCCAGCAGCCAAGATCCAGGACAGGGGAGTGGAAAACTGTTTTTT.

The sample holds one count of this clonotype. The chain is built from TRBV6-1 and TRBJ2-7, with D possibly called TRBD1 or TRBD2 (5 bases each). Trimming pared 2 bases from V and 2 bases from J, leaving 16 bases between. Germline V CDR1 and CDR2: MNHNS, SASEGT. The CDR3 runs 16 residues. The DNA for the CDR3 is TGTGCCAGCAGTGAACCCTGGGGGAGATTTCCCTACGAGCAGTACTTC. Residues: CASSEPWGRFPYEQYF.

This clonotype occurred a few times. This rearrangement joins TRBV27 to TRBJ2-7; 7 nucleotides agree with TRBD1. V was pared by 3 bases and J by 3 bases, with 5 bases of the junction left unmatched. Germline V gives CDR1 MNHEY, CDR2 SMNVEV (reference sequence). The CDR3 runs 14 residues. CDR3 in amino acids: CASSFSGQVYEQYF. In DNA, the CDR3 is TGTGCCAGCAGTTTCTCTGGACAGGTCTACGAGCAGTACTTC.

This clonotype was found a few times. The chain is built from TRBV7-9 and TRBJ2-5; a weak D match, TRBD1 (6 bases). CDR3 length: 14 amino acids. Germline CDR1 and CDR2: SEHNR and FQNEAQ (reference sequence). Trimming removed 4 bases at V and 2 bases at J, with 11 bases between. The CDR3, as DNA: TGTGCCAGCAGCTGGACAGCCAGACAAGAGACCCAGTACTTC. The encoded protein is CASSWTARQETQYF.

This clonotype was counted a few times. V gene TRBV29-1 combines with J gene TRBJ2-5, with D unclear. The V end was cut by 4 bases, the J end by 5 bases, with 8 bases between. The CDR3 contains 11 residues. Germline CDR1 is SQVTM and CDR2 is ANQGSEA. The CDR3 nucleotides are TGCAGCGTTGGACGTAGGGAGACCCAGTACTTC. Translating it yields CSVGRRETQYF.

This clonotype has just one count. The chain links TRBV6-1 to TRBJ2-7; D assignment may be TRBD1 or TRBD2 (6 bases each). From germline, CDR1 is MNHNS and CDR2 SASEGT. The CDR3 spans 15 residues. The ends were cut back, 2 bases at V and 2 bases at J, with 13 bases in the middle. The CDR3 protein is CASSETEGDTYEQYF. For the CDR3, the DNA is TGTGCCAGCAGTGAAACGGAGGGGGACACCTACGAGCAGTACTTC.

The rearrangement uses TRBV20-1 and TRBJ2-3; D gene uncertain. The ends were cut back, 7 bases at V and 3 bases at J, with 14 bases in the middle. Germline assignment: CDR1 DFQATT and CDR2 SNEGSKA (reference sequence). This CDR3 comprises 13 residues. The CDR3 DNA is TGCAGTGAGGGTTCATCGACGACAGATACGCAGTATTTT. Translated: CSEGSSTTDTQYF.

CDR3 bases: TGTGCCAGCAGCCCCACAGGGGGTCGGTTGAATGAGCAGTTCTTC. Encoded protein: CASSPTGGRLNEQFF. The chain is built from TRBV9 and TRBJ2-1, with TRBD1 matching 8 bases. V was clipped by 4 bases and J by 7 bases; unmatched bases: 10. CDR3 length: 15 residues. Germline loops: CDR1 SGDLS, CDR2 YYNGEE.

V usage is TRBV5-1 and J usage is TRBJ2-3; possible D gene TRBD1, 6 bases. This CDR3 is built from 15 residues. The germline V gene encodes CDR1 SGHRS and CDR2 YFSETQ. V lost 1 base and J lost 0, with 9 bases in between. The CDR3, as DNA: TGCGCCAGCAGCTTGTTACAGGGAAGCACAGATACGCAGTATTTT. Amino acid sequence: CASSLLQGSTDTQYF.

This chain connects TRBV12-3 or TRBV12-4 to TRBJ1-5; TRBD1 aligns across 8 bases. Trimming cost V 5 bases and J 5 bases; bases outside gene matches: 5. The CDR3 covers 14 residues. In DNA form, the CDR3 reads TGTGCCAGCAGTCCGGACAGGGCGGATCAGCCCCAGCATTTT. Protein: CASSPDRADQPQHF.

The rearrangement joins TRBV4-1 to TRBJ2-3; tentative D call: TRBD1 (5 bases). Trimming shortened V by 4 bases and J by 0 bases, and 17 bases separated the two germline ends. The CDR3 loop spans 17 amino acids. From germline, CDR1 is MGHRA and CDR2 YSYEKL. CDR3 nucleotide sequence: TGCGCCAGCAGCCCCCCCGCACAGGAGACCAGCACAGATACGCAGTATTTT. As protein: CASSPPAQETSTDTQYF.

The DNA for the CDR3 is TGTGCCAGCACCCCGACAGGGAGGGCAGATACGCAGTATTTT. This encodes CASTPTGRADTQYF. The chain uses TRBV12-3 or TRBV12-4 and TRBJ2-3; D may be TRBD1 or TRBD2 (7 bases each). CDR3 length: 14 amino acids. V shed 7 bases and J shed 4 bases, with 15 bases lying between them.

This clonotype came up a few times. This rearrangement joins TRBV29-1 to TRBJ2-1; D is uncertain. The CDR3 contains 12 residues. V lost 0 bases to trimming and J lost 9 bases, with 9 bases between them. Looked up from germline, CDR1 is SQVTM and CDR2 is ANQGSEA. Written as DNA, the CDR3 is TGCAGCGTTGAAGATCAGCCGGGTGAGCAGTTCTTC. It encodes CSVEDQPGEQFF.

The rearrangement links TRBV18 to TRBJ1-1; D gene ambiguous. Germline assignment: CDR1 KGHSH and CDR2 LQKENI. Trimming removed 3 bases from V and 5 bases from J, with 13 bases in between. CDR3 length: 14 residues. CDR3 loop: CASSPPAGETEAFF. The DNA of the CDR3 is TGTGCCAGCTCACCCCCAGCCGGCGAGACTGAAGCTTTCTTT.

The J gene is TRBJ2-1, the V gene TRBV20-1, with 8 nucleotides matching TRBD2. Germline V lookup: CDR1 DFQATT, CDR2 SNEGSKA (reference sequence). There are 15 residues in the CDR3. The ends lost 0 bases at V and 3 bases at J; junction bases unmatched: 4. The CDR3 DNA reads as TGCAGTGCTAGAGATCACGCGGGGGGCTACAATGAGCAGTTCTTC. Encoded protein: CSARDHAGGYNEQFF.

The rearrangement joins TRBV11-2 to TRBJ2-1; D not certain. The length of the CDR3 is 14 residues. Germline CDR1 SGHAT, CDR2 FQNNGV. The ends were cut back, 3 bases at V and 7 bases at J, with 13 bases in the middle. CDR3 region: CASSLVRLGNEQFF. The CDR3 region has the DNA TGTGCCAGCAGCTTGGTTCGTTTGGGGAATGAGCAGTTCTTC.

This chain joins TRBV5-1 and TRBJ2-5, with D possibly being TRBD2 (5 bases). V lost 3 bases to trimming and J lost 11 bases, with 26 bases between them. CDR3 length equals 16 residues. Germline values: CDR1 SGHRS, CDR2 YFSETQ. CDR3 residues: CASSSQNAPPGSEQYF. The CDR3 nucleotides read TGCGCCAGCAGCTCCCAAAACGCCCCACCGGGATCTGAGCAGTACTTC.